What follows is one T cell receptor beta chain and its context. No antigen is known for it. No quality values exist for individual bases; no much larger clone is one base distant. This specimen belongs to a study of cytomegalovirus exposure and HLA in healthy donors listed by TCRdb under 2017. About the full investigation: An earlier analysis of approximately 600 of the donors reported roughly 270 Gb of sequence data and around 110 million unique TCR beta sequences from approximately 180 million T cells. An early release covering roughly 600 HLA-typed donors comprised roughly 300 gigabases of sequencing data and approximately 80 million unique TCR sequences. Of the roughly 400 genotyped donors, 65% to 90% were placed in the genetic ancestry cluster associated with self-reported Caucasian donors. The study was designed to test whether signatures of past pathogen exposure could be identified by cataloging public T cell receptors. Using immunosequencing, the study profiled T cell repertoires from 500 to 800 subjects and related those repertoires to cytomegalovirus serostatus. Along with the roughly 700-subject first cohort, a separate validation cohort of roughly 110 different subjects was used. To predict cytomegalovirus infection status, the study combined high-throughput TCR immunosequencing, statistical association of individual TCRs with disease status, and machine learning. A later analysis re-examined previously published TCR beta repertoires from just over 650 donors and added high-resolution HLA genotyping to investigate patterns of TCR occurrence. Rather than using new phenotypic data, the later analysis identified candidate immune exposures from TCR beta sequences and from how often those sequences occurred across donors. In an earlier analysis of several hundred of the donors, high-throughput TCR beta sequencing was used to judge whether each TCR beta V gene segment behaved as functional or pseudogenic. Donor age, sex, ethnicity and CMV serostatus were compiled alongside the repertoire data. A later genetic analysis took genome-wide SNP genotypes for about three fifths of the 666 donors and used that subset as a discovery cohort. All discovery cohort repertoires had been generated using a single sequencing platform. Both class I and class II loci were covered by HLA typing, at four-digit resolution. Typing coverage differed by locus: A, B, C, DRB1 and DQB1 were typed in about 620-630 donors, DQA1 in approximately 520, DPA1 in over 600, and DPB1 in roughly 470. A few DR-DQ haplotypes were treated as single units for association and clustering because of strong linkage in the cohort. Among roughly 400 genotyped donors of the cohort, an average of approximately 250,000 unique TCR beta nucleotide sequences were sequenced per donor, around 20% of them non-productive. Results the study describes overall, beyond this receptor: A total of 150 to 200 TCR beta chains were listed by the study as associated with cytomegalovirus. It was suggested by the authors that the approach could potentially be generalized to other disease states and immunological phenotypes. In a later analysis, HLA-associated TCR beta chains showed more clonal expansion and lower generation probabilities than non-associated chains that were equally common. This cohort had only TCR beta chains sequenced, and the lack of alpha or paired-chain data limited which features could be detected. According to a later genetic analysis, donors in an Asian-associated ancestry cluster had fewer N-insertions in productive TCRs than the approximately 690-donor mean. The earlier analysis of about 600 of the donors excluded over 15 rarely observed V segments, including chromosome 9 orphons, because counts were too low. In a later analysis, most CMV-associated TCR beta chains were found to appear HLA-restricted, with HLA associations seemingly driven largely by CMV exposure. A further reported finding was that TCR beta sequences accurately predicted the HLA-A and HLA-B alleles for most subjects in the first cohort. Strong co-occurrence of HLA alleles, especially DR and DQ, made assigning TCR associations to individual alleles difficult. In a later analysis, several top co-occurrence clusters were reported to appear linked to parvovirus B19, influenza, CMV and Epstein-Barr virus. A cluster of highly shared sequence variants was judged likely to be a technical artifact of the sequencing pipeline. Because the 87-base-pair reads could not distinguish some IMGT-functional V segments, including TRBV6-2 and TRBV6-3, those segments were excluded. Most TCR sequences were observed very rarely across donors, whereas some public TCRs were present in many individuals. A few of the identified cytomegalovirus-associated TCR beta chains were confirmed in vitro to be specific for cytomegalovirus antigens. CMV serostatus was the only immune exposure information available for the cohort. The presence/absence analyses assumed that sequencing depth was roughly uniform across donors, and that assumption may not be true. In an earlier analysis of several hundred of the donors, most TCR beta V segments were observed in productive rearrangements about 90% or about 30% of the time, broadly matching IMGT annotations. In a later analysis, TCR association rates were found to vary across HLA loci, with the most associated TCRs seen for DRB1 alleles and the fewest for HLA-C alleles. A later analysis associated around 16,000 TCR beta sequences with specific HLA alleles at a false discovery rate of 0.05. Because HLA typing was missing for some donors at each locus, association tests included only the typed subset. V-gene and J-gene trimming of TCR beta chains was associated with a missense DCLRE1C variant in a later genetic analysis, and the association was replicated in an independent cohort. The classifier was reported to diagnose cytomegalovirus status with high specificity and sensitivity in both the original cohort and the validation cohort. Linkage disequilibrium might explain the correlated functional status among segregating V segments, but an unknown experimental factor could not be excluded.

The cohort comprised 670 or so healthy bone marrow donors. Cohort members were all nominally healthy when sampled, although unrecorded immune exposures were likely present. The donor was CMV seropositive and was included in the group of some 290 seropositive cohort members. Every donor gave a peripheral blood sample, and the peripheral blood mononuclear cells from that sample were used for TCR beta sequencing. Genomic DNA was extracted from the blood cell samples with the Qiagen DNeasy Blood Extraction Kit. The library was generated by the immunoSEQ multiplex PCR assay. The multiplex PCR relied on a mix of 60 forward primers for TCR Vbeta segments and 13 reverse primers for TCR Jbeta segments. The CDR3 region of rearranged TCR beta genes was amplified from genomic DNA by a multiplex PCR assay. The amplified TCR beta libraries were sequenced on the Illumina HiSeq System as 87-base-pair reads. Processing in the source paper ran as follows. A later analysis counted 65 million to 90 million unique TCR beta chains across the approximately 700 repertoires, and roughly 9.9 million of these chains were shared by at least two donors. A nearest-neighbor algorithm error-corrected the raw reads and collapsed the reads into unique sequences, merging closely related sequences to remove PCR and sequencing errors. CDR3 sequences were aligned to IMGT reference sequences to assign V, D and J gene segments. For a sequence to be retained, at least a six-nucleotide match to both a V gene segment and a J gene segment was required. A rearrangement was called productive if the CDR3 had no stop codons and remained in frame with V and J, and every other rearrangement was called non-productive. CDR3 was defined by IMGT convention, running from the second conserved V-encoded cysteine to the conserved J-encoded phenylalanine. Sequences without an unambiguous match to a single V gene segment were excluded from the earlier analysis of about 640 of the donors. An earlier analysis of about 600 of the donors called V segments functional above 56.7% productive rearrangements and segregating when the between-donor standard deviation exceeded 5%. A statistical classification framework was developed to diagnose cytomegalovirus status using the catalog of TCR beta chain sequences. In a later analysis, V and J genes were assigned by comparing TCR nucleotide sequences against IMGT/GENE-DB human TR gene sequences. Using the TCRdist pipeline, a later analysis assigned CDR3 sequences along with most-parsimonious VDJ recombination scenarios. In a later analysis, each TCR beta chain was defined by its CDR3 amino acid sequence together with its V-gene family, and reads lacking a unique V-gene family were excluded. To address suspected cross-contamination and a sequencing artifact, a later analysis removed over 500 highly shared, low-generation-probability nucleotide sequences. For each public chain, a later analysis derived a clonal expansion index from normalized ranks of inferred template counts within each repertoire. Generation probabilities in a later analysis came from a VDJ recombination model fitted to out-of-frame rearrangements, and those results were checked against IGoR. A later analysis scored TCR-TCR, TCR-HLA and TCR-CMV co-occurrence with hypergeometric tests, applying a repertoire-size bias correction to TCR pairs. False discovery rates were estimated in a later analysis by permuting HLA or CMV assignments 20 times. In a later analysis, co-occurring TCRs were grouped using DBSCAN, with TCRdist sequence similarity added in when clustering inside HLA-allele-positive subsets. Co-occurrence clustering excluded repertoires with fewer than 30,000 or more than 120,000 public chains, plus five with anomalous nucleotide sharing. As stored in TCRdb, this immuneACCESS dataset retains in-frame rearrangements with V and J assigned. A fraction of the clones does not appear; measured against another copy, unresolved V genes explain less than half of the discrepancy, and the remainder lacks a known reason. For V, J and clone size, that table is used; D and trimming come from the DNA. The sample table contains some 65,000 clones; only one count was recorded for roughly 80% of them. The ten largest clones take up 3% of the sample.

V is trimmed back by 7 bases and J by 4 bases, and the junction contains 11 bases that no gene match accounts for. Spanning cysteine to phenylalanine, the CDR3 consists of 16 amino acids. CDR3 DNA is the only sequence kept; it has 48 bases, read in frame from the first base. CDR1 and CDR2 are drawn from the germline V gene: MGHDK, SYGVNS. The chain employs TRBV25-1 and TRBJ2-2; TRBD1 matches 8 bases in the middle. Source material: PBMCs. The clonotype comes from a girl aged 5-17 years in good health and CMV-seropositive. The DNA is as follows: TGTGCCAGCACCAAGGGAGACAGGGGTTGCACCGGGGAGCTGTTTTTT. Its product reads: CASTKGDRGCTGELFF.